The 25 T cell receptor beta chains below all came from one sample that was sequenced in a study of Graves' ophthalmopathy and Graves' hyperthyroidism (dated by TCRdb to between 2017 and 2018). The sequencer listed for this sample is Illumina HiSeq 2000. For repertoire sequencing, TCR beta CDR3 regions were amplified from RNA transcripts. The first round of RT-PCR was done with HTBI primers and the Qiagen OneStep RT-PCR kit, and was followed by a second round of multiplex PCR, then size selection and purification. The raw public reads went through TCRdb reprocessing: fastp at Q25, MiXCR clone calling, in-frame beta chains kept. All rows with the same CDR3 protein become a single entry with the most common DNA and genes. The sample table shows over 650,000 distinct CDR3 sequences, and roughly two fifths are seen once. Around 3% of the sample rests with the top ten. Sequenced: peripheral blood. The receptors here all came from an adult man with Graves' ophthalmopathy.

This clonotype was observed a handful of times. CDR3 protein: CASTIGGQPQHF. The CDR3 DNA is TGTGCCAGCACGATAGGGGGCCAGCCCCAGCATTTT. The rearrangement uses TRBV28 and TRBJ1-5; 7 bases align to TRBD1. The V segment lost 7 bases and the J segment 7 bases; nucleotides outside the gene matches: 4. This CDR3 has 12 amino acids. Germline lookup yields CDR1 MDHEN and CDR2 SYDVKM.

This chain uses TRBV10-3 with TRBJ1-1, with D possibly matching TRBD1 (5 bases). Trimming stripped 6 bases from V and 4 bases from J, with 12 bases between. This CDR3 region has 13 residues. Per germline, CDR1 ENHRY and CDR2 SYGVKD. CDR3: CAISLGASTEAFF. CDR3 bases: TGTGCCATCAGCCTCGGGGCAAGCACTGAAGCTTTCTTT.

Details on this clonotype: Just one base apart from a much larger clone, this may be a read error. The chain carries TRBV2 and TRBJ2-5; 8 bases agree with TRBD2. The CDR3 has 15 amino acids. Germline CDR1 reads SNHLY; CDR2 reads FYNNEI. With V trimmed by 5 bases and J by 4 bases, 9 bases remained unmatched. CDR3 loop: CASSSTRGGSETQYF. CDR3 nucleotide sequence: TGTGCCAGCAGTTCCACTCGGGGGGGCTCAGAGACCCAGTACTTC.

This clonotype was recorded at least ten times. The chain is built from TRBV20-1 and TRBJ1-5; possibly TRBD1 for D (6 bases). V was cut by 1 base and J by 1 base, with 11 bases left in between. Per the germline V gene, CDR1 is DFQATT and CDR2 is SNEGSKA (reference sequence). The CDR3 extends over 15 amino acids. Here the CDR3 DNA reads TGCAGTGCTAGAGTAGTTGGGGGCAGCAATCAGCCCCAGCATTTT. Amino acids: CSARVVGGSNQPQHF.

CDR3 loop: CASSQRTPGNTIYF. For the CDR3, the DNA is TGTGCCAGCAGCCAACGGACACCTGGAAACACCATATATTTT. The chain has TRBV4-2 and TRBJ1-3; TRBD1 might be the D (5 bases). This CDR3 comprises 14 residues. Germline CDR1 is LGHNA and CDR2 is YNFKEQ. The V end lost 2 bases, the J end lost 2 bases, and 7 bases lay between the germline ends.

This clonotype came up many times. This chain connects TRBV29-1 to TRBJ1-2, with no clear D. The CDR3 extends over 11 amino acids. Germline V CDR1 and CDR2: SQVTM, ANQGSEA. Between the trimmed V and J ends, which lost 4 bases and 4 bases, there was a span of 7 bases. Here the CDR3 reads CSVAEVYGYTF. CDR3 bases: TGCAGCGTTGCAGAGGTCTATGGCTACACCTTC.

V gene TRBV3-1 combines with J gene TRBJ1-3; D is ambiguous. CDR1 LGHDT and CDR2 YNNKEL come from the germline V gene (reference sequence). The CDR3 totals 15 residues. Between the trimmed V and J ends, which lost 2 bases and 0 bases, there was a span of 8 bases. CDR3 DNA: TGTGCCAGCAGCCAATCAGTAATCTCTGGAAACACCATATATTTT. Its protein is CASSQSVISGNTIYF.

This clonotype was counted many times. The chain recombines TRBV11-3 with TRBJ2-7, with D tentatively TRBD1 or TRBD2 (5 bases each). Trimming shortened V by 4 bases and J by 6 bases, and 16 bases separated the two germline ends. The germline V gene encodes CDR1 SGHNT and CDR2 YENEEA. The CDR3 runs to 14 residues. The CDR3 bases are TGTGCCAGCAGCTCCCCCTGGAACGGGGCCGAGCAGTACTTC. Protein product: CASSSPWNGAEQYF.

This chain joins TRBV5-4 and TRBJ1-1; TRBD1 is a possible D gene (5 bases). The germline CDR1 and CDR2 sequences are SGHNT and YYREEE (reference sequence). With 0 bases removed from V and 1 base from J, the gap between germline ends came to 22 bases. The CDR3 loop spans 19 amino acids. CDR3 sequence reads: CASSLVEGAGVLQNTEAFF. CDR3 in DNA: TGTGCCAGCAGCTTGGTGGAGGGCGCGGGGGTCCTCCAGAACACTGAAGCTTTCTTT.

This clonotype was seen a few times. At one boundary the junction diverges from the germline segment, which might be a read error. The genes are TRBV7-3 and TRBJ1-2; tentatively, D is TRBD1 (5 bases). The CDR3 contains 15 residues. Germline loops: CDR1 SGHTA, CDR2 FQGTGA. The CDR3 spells CASSQEGQPYYGYTF. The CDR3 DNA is TGCGCCAGCAGCCAAGAAGGACAACCCTACTATGGCTACACCTTC.

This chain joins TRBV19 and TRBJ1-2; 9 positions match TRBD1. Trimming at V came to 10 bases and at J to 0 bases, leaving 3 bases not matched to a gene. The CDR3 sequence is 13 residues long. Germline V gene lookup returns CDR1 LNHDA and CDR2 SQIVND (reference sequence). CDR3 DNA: TGTGCCACCTGGACAGGGGCTAACTATGGCTACACCTTC. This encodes CATWTGANYGYTF.

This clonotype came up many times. Written as DNA, the CDR3 is TGTGCCAGCAGCACCCCCCGGGACAGAAAAGATAATTCACCCCTCCACTTT. Translating it yields CASSTPRDRKDNSPLHF. The genes are TRBV7-9 and TRBJ1-6; 7 bases align to TRBD1. Looked up from germline, CDR1 is SEHNR and CDR2 is FQNEAQ (reference sequence). V lost 5 bases to trimming and J lost 5 bases; unmatched junction nucleotides: 12. This CDR3 region has 17 residues.

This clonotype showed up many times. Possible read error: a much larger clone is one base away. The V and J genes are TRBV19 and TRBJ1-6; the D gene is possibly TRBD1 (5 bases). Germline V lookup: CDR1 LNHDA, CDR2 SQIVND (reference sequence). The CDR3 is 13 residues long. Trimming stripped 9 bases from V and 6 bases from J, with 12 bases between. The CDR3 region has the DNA TGTGCCAGCCGGACAAATCCTAATTCACCCCTCCACTTT. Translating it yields CASRTNPNSPLHF.

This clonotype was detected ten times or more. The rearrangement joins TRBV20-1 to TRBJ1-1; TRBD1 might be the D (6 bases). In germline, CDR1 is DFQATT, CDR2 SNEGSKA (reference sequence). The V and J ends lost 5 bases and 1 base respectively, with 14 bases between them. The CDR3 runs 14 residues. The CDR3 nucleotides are TGCAGTGCTGGGATCAGGGGCAAGAACACTGAAGCTTTCTTT. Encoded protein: CSAGIRGKNTEAFF.

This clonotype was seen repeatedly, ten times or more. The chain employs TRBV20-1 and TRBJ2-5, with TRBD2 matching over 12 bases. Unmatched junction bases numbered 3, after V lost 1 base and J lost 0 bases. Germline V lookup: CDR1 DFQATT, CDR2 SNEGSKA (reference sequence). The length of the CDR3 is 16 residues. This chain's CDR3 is CSARARLAGDQETQYF. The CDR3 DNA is TGCAGTGCTAGAGCGCGACTAGCGGGGGACCAAGAGACCCAGTACTTC.

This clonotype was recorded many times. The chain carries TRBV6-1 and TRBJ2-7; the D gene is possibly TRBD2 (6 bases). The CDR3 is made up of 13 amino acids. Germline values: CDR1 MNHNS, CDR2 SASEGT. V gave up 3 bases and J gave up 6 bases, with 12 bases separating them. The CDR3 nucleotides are TGTGCCAGCAGTGATCGGGGGTGGAGCGAGCAGTACTTC. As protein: CASSDRGWSEQYF.

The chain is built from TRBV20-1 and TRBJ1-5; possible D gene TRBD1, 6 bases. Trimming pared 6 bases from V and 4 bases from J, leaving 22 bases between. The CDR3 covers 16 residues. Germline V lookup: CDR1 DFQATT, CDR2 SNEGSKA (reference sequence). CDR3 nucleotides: TGCAGTGCCATAGGGAACGCCCCCAGGGGTAATCAGCCCCAGCATTTT. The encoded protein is CSAIGNAPRGNQPQHF.

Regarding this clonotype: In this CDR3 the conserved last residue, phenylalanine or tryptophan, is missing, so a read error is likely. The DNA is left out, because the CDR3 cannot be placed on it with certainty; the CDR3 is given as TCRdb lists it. CDR3 protein: CSVGTGGFY. The chain joins TRBV29-1 to TRBJ1-4; TRBD1 is the table's D call and was not checked against the DNA. Looked up from germline, CDR1 is SQVTM and CDR2 is ANQGSEA. The CDR3 numbers 9 amino acids, ends counted.

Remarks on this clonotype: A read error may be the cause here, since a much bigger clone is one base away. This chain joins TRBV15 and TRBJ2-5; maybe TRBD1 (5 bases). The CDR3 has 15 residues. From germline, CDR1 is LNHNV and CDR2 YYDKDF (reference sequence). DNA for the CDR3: TGTGCCACCAGCAGAGATTGGGCAGGGCAAGAGGCCCAGTACTTC. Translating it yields CATSRDWAGQEAQYF.

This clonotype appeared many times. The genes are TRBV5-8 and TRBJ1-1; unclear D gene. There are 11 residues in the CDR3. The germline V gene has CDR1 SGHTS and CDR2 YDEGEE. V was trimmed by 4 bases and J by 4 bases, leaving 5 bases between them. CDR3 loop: CASSHITEAFF. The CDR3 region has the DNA TGTGCCAGCAGCCACATCACTGAAGCTTTCTTT.

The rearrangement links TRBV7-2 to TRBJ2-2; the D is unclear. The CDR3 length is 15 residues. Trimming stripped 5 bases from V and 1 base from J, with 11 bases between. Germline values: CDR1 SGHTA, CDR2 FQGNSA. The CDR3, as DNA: TGTGCCAGCAGCGAAGGTCCCCGGAACACCGGGGAGCTGTTTTTT. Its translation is CASSEGPRNTGELFF.

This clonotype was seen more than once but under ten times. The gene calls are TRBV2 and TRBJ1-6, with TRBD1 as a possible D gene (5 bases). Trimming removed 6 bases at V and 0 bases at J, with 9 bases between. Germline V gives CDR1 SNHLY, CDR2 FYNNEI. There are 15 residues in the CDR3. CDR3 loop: CASRGESSYNSPLHF. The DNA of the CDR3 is TGTGCCAGCAGAGGGGAAAGCTCCTATAATTCACCCCTCCACTTT.

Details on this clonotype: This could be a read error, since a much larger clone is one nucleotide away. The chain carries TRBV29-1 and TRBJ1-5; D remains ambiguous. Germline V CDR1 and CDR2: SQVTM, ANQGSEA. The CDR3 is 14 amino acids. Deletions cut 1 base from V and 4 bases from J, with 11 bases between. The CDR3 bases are TGCAGCGTTGAAGTAGGCGATGAAAATCAGCCCCAGCATTTT. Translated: CSVEVGDENQPQHF.

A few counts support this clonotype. CDR3 residues: CASRMGRVATGELFF. The CDR3 nucleotides read TGTGCCAGTAGAATGGGCAGGGTGGCCACCGGGGAGCTGTTTTTT. This chain uses TRBV19 with TRBJ2-2, with a possible D match to TRBD1 (5 bases). The CDR3 runs to 15 residues. Germline V CDR1 and CDR2: LNHDA, SQIVND (reference sequence). The germline V and J ends were trimmed by 6 bases and 4 bases, with 15 bases remaining between them. The complete variable domain, with remaining parts taken from reference TRBV19 and TRBJ2-2, reads DGGITQSPKYLFRKEGQNVTLSCEQNLNHDAMYWYRQDPGQGLRLIYYSQIVNDFQKGDIAEGYSVSREKKESFPLTVTSAQKNPTAFYLCASRMGRVATGELFFGEGSRLTVL.

The CDR3 region is CASSRSGGTVRELFF. As DNA, the CDR3 is TGTGCCAGCTCCCGGAGCGGGGGTACGGTTAGGGAGCTGTTTTTT. This chain joins TRBV25-1 and TRBJ2-2; the match to TRBD2 covers 8 bases. The ends lost 8 bases at V and 9 bases at J; junction bases unmatched: 14. CDR3 size: 15 residues. Germline CDR1 is MGHDK and CDR2 is SYGVNS.